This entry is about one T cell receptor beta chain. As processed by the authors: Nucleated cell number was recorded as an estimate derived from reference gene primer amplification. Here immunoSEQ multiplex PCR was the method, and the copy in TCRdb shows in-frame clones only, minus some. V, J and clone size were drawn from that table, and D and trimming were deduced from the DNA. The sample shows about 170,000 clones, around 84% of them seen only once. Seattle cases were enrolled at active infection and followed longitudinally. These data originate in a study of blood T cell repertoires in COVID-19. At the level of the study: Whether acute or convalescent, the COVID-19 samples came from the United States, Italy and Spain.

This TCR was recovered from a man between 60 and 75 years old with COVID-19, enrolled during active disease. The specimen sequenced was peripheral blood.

The CDR3 nucleotides are TGTGCCAGCAGTGCCGGGACTAGCGGGATCGGTGAGCAGTTCTTC. Protein product: CASSAGTSGIGEQFF. V is TRBV6-4 and J is TRBJ2-1; 13 nucleotides line up with TRBD2. The germline V gene has CDR1 MRHNA and CDR2 SNTAGT. This CDR3 comprises 15 residues. J was trimmed by 9 bases and V by 4 bases; bases with no gene match: 6.